This TCR beta chain was retrieved from a study of control samples from healthy donors and cancer patients. Produced via immunoSEQ multiplex PCR; TCRdb's table is partial and in-frame only. The sample records 55,000 to 65,000 clones, more than 70% being singletons. The trim removed 6 bases at V and 2 bases at J, leaving 4 bases unmatched. Germline lookup yields CDR1 SNHLY and CDR2 FYNNEI. There are 15 residues in the CDR3. This chain joins TRBV2 and TRBJ2-7; 13 positions agree with TRBD2. Material: PBMCs. The clonotype comes from a woman in her sixties with lung cancer. Here the CDR3 reads CASSLGTSGAYEQYF. CDR3 nucleotides: TGTGCCAGCAGCCTAGGGACTAGCGGGGCCTACGAGCAGTACTTC.